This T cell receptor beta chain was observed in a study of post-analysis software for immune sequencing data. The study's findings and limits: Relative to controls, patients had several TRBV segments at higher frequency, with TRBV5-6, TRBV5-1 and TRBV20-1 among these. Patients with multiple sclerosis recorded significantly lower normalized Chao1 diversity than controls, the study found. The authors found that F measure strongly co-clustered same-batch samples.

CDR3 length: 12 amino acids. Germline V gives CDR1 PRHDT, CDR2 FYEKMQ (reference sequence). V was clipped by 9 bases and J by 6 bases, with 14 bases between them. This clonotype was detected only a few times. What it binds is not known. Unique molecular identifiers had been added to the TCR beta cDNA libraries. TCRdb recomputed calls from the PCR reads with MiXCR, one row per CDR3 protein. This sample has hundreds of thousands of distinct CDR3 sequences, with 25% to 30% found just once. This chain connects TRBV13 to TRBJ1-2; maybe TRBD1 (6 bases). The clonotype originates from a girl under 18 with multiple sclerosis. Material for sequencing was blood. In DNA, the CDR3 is TGTGCCAGACCGACAGGCCGGCATGGCTACACCTTC. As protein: CARPTGRHGYTF. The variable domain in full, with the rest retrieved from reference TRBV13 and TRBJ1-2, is AAGVIQSPRHLIKEKRETATLKCYPIPRHDTVYWYQQGPGQDPQFLISFYEKMQSDKGSIPDRFSAQQFSDYHSELNMSSLELGDSALYFCARPTGRHGYTFGSGTRLTVV.